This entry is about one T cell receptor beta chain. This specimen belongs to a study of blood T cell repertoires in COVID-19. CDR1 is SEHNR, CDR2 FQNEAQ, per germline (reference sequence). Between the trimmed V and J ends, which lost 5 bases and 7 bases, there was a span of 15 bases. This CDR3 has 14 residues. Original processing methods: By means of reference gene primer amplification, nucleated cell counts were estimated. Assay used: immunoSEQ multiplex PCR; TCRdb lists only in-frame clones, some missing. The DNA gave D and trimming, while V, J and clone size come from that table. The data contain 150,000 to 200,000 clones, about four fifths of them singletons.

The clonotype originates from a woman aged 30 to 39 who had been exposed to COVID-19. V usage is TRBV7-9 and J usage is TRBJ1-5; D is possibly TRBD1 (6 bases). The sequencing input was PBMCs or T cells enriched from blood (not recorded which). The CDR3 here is CASSLGGEKQPQHF. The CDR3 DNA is TGTGCCAGCAGCCTAGGGGGGGAGAAACAGCCCCAGCATTTT. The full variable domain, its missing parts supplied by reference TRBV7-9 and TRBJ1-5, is DTGVSQNPRHKITKRGQNVTFRCDPISEHNRLYWYRQTLGQGPEFLTYFQNEAQLEKSRLLSDRFSAERPKGSFSTLEIQRTEQGDSAMYLCASSLGGEKQPQHFGDGTRLSIL.